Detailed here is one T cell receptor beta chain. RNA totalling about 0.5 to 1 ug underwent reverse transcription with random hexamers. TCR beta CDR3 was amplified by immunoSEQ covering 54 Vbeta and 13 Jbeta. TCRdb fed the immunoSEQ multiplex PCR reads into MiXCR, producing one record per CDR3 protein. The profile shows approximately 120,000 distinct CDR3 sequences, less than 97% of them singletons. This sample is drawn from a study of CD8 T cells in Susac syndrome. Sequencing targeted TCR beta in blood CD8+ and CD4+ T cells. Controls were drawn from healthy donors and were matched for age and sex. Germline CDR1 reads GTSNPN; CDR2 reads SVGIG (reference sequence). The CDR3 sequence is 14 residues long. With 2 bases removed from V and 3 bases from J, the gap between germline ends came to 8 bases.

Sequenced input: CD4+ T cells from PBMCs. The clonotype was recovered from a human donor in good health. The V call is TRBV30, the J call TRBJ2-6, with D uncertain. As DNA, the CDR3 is TGTGCCTGGAGTTACCAGGTTGGGGCCAACGTCCTGACTTTC. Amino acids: CAWSYQVGANVLTF.